This TCR beta chain was recorded in a study of identical twins. Notes on the study in general: There is a chance that invariant MAIT and iNKT cells partially muddied zero-insertion analyses.

TCRdb reanalysed the 5' RACE reads using MiXCR and keeps one entry per CDR3 protein. The sample lists a few hundred thousand distinct CDR3 sequences; about 16% were seen once. As to this clonotype: Its antigen is unknown.

Germline trimming cut 4 bases from V and 5 bases from J; bases unmatched to any gene: 3. Germline V gene lookup returns CDR1 SGHDT and CDR2 YYEEEE. This CDR3 region has 15 residues. This sample also appeared in a second study, on yellow fever vaccine responses in identical twins.

This sequence was found in a woman under 30 in good health. The gene calls are TRBV5-6 and TRBJ2-2; 12 bases agree with TRBD2. The specimen was CD4+ T cells sorted from blood. CDR3 nucleotides: TGTGCCAGCAGCAGGACTAGCGGGGAAACCGGGGAGCTGTTTTTT. Amino acids: CASSRTSGETGELFF. The whole variable domain, remainder taken from reference TRBV5-6 and TRBJ2-2, is DAGVTQSPTHLIKTRGQQVTLRCSPKSGHDTVSWYQQALGQGPQFIFQYYEEEERQRGNFPDRFSGHQFPNYSSELNVNALLLGDSALYLCASSRTSGETGELFFGEGSRLTVL.